The sequence of this T cell receptor (beta chain) was determined in a study of STAT5B mutations in CD4+ large granular lymphocyte leukemia. Study conclusions and caveats: Main leukemic clonotypes were patient-specific, but about 25% appeared at low frequency elsewhere.

The CDR3 sequence is 15 residues long. Trimming stripped 2 bases from V and 4 bases from J, with 14 bases between. Per the germline V gene, CDR1 is SGDLS and CDR2 is YYNGEE. Concerning this clone: No antigen is known for it.

The data were produced by immunoSEQ multiplex PCR, yet TCRdb's version contains in-frame clones alone and is incomplete. In the table there are 20,000 to 30,000 clones, about four fifths of which are singletons. The sample was CD4+ T cells from blood buffy coats. This chain connects TRBV9 to TRBJ2-3, with D perhaps matching TRBD2 (6 bases). The receptor was derived from a human donor in good health. CDR3 nucleotides: TGTGCCAGCAGCGTGCCGGCAGGCGGGGCAGATACGCAGTATTTT. Its translation is CASSVPAGGADTQYF.